The rows below give T cell receptor beta chains drawn from one sample of a study of control samples from healthy donors and cancer patients. Assay: immunoSEQ multiplex PCR; the TCRdb copy retains only in-frame clones and omits some. In the table there are 55,000 to 80,000 clones, approximately 89% of which are singletons. Sequencing was done on a sample of PBMCs. Every receptor here comes from a man in his 60s with colorectal cancer. Each CDR3 is given with its conserved first and last residue. Fields, in order: clone size, D gene, J gene, V gene, CDR3 protein, CDR3 DNA. D genes are given only for firm matches. Some rows have no size entry. The others give once, few or many, or a class for an expanded clone.

once | NA | TRBJ2-5 | TRBV5-1 | CASSLGASQETQYF | TGCGCCAGCAGCTTGGGTGCCAGCCAAGAGACCCAGTACTTC
NA | NA | TRBJ2-2 | TRBV9 | CASSGRDGLTGELFF | TGTGCCAGCAGCGGAAGGGACGGGCTCACCGGGGAGCTGTTTTTT
NA | NA | TRBJ2-3 | TRBV4-3 | CASSQTGFTDTQYF | TGCGCCAGCAGCCAAACGGGATTCACAGATACGCAGTATTTT
NA | TRBD1 | TRBJ1-4 | TRBV7-9 | CASSSRQGANEKLFF | TGTGCCAGCAGCTCCCGACAGGGGGCTAATGAAAAACTGTTTTTT
NA | NA | TRBJ2-2 | TRBV6-5 | CASSYGLNTGELFF | TGTGCCAGCAGTTATGGCTTAAACACCGGGGAGCTGTTTTTT
NA | NA | TRBJ1-4 | TRBV5-1 | CASSLGETGLSEKLFF | TGCGCCAGCAGCTTGGGAGAAACAGGGTTAAGCGAAAAACTGTTTTTT
NA | NA | TRBJ1-1 | TRBV19 | CASTPRAGGNTEAFF | TGTGCCAGTACCCCTCGGGCAGGTGGGAACACTGAAGCTTTCTTT
NA | TRBD2 | TRBJ2-5 | TRBV5-6 | CASSQAGGQETQYF | TGTGCCAGCAGCCAAGCGGGGGGGCAAGAGACCCAGTACTTC
NA | NA | TRBJ2-7 | TRBV5-1 | CASSLLGPGVDEQYF | TGCGCCAGCAGCTTGCTTGGCCCAGGGGTGGACGAGCAGTACTTC
NA | TRBD1 | TRBJ2-5 | TRBV3-1/TRBV3-2 | CASSHADRPWETQYF | TGTGCCAGCAGCCACGCGGACAGGCCGTGGGAGACCCAGTACTTC
NA | NA | TRBJ1-6 | TRBV3-1/TRBV3-2 | CASSLRTSHYSPLHF | TGTGCCAGCAGCCTACGGACATCGCACTATTCACCCCTCCACTTT
NA | NA | TRBJ1-1 | TRBV19 | CAYEWGGGGTEAFF | TGTGCCTATGAGTGGGGCGGGGGAGGCACTGAAGCTTTCTTT
NA | NA | TRBJ1-4 | TRBV11-3 | CASSSTGTSEKLFF | TGTGCCAGCAGCTCCACCGGGACATCCGAGAAACTGTTTTTT